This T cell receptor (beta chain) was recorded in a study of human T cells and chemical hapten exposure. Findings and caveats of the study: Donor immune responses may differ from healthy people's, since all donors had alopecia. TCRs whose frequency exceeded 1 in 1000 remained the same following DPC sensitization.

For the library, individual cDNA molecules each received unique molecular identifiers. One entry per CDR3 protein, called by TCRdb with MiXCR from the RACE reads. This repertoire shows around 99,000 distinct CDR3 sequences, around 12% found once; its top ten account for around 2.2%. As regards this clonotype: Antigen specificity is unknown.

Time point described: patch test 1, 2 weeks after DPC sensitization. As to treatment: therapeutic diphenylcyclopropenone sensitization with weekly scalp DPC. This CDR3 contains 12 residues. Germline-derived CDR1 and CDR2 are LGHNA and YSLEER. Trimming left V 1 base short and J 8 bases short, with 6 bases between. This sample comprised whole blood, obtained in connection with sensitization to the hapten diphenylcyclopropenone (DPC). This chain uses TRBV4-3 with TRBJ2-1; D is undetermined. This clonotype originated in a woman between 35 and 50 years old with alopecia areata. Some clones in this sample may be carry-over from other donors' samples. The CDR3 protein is CASSQGGYEQFF. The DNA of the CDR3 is TGCGCCAGCAGCCAAGGGGGTTATGAGCAGTTCTTC.